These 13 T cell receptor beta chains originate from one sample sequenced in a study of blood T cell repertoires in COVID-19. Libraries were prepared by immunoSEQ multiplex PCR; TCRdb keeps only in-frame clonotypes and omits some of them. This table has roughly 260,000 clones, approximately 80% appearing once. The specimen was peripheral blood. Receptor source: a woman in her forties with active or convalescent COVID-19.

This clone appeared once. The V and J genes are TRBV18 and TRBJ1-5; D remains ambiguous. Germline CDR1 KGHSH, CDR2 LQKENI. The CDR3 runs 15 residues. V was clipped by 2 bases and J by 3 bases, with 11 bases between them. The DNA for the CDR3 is TGTGCCAGCTCACCAGACATTGGTATCAATCAGCCCCAGCATTTT. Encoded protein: CASSPDIGINQPQHF.

CDR3 sequence reads: CASQGSNSPLHF. DNA of the CDR3: TGTGCCAGCCAAGGGAGTAATTCACCCCTCCACTTT. The chain combines TRBV5-4 with TRBJ1-6; D gene ambiguous. V lost 7 bases and J lost 6, with 8 bases in between. Germline V CDR1 and CDR2: SGHNT, YYREEE (reference sequence). The CDR3 runs to 12 residues.

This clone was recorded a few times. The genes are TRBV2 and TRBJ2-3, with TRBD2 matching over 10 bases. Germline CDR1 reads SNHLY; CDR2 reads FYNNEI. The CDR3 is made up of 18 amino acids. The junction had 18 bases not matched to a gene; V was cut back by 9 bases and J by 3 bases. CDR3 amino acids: CASRPPSGGQSVTDTQYF. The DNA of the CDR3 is TGTGCCAGTCGCCCCCCTAGCGGGGGCCAGAGCGTGACAGATACGCAGTATTTT.

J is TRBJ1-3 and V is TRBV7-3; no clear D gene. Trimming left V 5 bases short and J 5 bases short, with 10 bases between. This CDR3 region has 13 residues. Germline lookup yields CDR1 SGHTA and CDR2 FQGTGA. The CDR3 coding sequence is TGTGCCAGCAGCCTAAATAGCCGAAACACCATATATTTT. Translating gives CASSLNSRNTIYF. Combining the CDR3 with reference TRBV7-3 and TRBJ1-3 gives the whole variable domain GAGVSQTPSNKVTEKGKYVELRCDPISGHTALYWYRQSLGQGPEFLIYFQGTGAADDSGLPNDRFFAVRPEGSVSTLKIQRTERGDSAVYLCASSLNSRNTIYFGEGSWLTVV.

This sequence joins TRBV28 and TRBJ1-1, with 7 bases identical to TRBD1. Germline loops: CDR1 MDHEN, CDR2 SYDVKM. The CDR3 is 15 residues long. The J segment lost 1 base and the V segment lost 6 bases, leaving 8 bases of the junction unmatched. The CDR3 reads CASRIPGQKNTEAFF. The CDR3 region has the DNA TGTGCCAGCAGGATCCCGGGACAGAAGAACACTGAAGCTTTCTTT.

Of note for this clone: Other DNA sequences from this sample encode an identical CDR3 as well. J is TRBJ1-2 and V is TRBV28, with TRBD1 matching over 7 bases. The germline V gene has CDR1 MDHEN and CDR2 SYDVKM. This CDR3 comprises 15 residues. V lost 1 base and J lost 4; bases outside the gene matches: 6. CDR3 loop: CASSLFQGGSYGYTF. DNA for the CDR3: TGTGCCAGCAGTTTATTCCAGGGGGGTAGCTATGGCTACACCTTC.

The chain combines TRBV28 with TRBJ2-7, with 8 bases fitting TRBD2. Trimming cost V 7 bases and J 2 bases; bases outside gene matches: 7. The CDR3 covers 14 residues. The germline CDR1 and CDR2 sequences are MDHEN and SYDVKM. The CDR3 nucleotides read TGTGCCAGCATTACCGGGGGGGATACCTACGAGCAGTACTTC. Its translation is CASITGGDTYEQYF.

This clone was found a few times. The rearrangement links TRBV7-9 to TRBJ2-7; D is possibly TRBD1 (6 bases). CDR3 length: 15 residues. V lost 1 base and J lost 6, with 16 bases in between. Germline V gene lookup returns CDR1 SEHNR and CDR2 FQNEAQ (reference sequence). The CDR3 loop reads CASSLVNRASGEQYF. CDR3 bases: TGTGCCAGCAGCTTAGTAAACAGGGCCTCCGGCGAGCAGTACTTC.

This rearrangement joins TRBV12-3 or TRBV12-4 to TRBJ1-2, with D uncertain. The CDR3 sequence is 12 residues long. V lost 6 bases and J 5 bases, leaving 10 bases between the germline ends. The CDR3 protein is CASSLSTYGYTF. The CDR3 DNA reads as TGTGCCAGCAGCTTATCGACTTATGGCTACACCTTC.

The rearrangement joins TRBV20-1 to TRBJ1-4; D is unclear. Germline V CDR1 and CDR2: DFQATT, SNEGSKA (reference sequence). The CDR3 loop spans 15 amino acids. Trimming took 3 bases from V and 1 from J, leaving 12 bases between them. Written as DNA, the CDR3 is TGCAGTGCTAGTTATGCAGGCTTAACTAATGAAAAACTGTTTTTT. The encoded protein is CSASYAGLTNEKLFF.

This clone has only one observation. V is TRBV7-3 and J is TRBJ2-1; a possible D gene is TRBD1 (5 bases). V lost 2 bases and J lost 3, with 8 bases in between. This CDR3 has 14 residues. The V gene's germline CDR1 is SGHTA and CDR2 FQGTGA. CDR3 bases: TGTGCCAGCAGCTTATCAGGGTTCTACAATGAGCAGTTCTTC. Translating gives CASSLSGFYNEQFF.

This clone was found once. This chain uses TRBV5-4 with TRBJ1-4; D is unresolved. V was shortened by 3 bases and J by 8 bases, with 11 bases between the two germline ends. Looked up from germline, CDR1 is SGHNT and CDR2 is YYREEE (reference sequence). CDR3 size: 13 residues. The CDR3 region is CASSWAGTEKLFF. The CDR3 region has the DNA TGTGCCAGCAGCTGGGCAGGTACCGAAAAACTGTTTTTT.

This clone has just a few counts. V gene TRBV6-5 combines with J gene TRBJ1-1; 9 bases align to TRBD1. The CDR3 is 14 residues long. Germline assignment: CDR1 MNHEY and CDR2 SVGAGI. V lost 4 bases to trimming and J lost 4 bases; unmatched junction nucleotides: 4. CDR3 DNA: TGTGCCAGCAGTTTCCAACAGGGGGCCACTGAAGCTTTCTTT. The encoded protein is CASSFQQGATEAFF.